The 27 T cell receptor beta chains listed next were all sequenced from one sample in a study of blood T cell repertoires in COVID-19. TCRdb keeps only in-frame clones here, not all; method: immunoSEQ multiplex PCR. The sample has hundreds of thousands of clones; approximately 90% are singletons. Source material: PBMCs or T cells enriched from blood (not recorded which). These receptors were obtained from a man aged 25 to 45 who had recovered from COVID-19.

V is TRBV10-3 and J is TRBJ1-2; a possible D gene is TRBD1 (6 bases). V was clipped by 6 bases and J by 3 bases, with 11 bases between them. The CDR3 sequence is 13 residues long. CDR1 is ENHRY, CDR2 SYGVKD, per germline. The CDR3 DNA reads as TGTGCCATCAGCGAGGGGGGGGACTATGGCTACACCTTC. Protein: CAISEGGDYGYTF.

The gene calls are TRBV27 and TRBJ1-2; D is possibly TRBD1 (6 bases). CDR3 length: 14 residues. The V and J ends lost 6 bases and 8 bases respectively, with 19 bases between them. CDR1 MNHEY and CDR2 SMNVEV come from the germline V gene (reference sequence). CDR3 DNA: TGTGCCAGCAGGGTCGGGGGGGGGCAGGGAGGCTACACCTTC. This gives the protein CASRVGGGQGGYTF.

The chain combines TRBV9 with TRBJ1-1; 12 bases agree with TRBD1. Trimming removed 2 bases from V and 4 bases from J; junction bases left unmatched: 6. Per the germline V gene, CDR1 is SGDLS and CDR2 is YYNGEE. The CDR3 covers 16 residues. As DNA, the CDR3 is TGTGCCAGCAGCGTTACCGGGACAGGGGGCTTCACTGAAGCTTTCTTT. It codes for CASSVTGTGGFTEAFF.

V is TRBV27 and J is TRBJ2-7, with a possible D match to TRBD2 (6 bases). Trimming shortened V by 8 bases and J by 0 bases, and 11 bases separated the two germline ends. Germline V gives CDR1 MNHEY, CDR2 SMNVEV (reference sequence). The CDR3 runs to 13 residues. The CDR3 protein is CASSRDSSYEQYF. The CDR3 DNA is TGTGCCAGCTCCCGGGACTCCTCCTACGAGCAGTACTTC.

This clone was seen once. This sequence joins TRBV5-1 and TRBJ2-2; 10 bases line up with TRBD1. The CDR3 consists of 18 residues. J gave up 0 bases and V 2 bases, and 7 bases lay outside the gene matches. Germline CDR1 and CDR2: SGHRS and YFSETQ. The CDR3 protein is CASSFAGTGATNTGELFF. As DNA, the CDR3 is TGCGCCAGCAGCTTTGCCGGGACAGGGGCGACGAACACCGGGGAGCTGTTTTTT.

V is TRBV5-5 and J is TRBJ2-2; possible D gene TRBD1, 5 bases. Germline V gene lookup returns CDR1 SGHKS and CDR2 YYEKEE (reference sequence). The CDR3 is 15 residues long. Trimming took 0 bases from V and 7 from J, leaving 13 bases between them. CDR3 DNA sequence: TGTGCCAGCAGCTTGGAGCCAGGGTCCAACGGGGAGCTGTTTTTT. Its translation is CASSLEPGSNGELFF.

The chain couples TRBV5-5 to TRBJ2-5, with D hard to call. Germline V CDR1 and CDR2: SGHKS, YYEKEE (reference sequence). Trimming took 2 bases from V and 5 from J, leaving 7 bases between them. The CDR3 totals 12 residues. In DNA, the CDR3 is TGTGCCAGCAGCTTCTACCGCGAGACCCAGTACTTC. It specifies CASSFYRETQYF.

The chain joins TRBV27 to TRBJ1-1, with a possible D match to TRBD1 (6 bases). This CDR3 region has 12 residues. The germline V and J ends were trimmed by 4 bases and 12 bases, with 15 bases remaining between them. Looked up from germline, CDR1 is MNHEY and CDR2 is SMNVEV (reference sequence). This chain's CDR3 is CASSSLRGTSFF. DNA for the CDR3: TGTGCCAGCAGTTCCTTGAGGGGGACGTCTTTCTTT.

The chain employs TRBV18 and TRBJ2-5; 9 bases map to TRBD2. The CDR3 consists of 14 residues. V was clipped by 4 bases and J by 5 bases; unmatched bases: 5. Germline CDR1 KGHSH, CDR2 LQKENI. As DNA, the CDR3 is TGTGCCAGCTCACGCGGGAGGGACGGTGAGACCCAGTACTTC. It is translated as CASSRGRDGETQYF.

This chain links TRBV3-1 (or the pseudogene TRBV3-2) with TRBJ1-2; TRBD1 matches 7 bases. V gave up 6 bases and J gave up 3 bases; unmatched junction bases: 4. CDR1 is LGHDT, CDR2 YNNKEL, per germline (reference sequence). CDR3 length equals 13 residues. In DNA, the CDR3 is TGTGCCAGCAGACAGGGGTGGGACTATGGCTACACCTTC. It yields the protein CASRQGWDYGYTF.

J is TRBJ2-5 and V is TRBV18, with D unresolved. V lost 3 bases and J lost 2, with 13 bases in between. This CDR3 comprises 15 residues. Germline V gene sequence: CDR1 KGHSH, CDR2 LQKENI. In DNA, the CDR3 is TGTGCCAGCTCACCGTCGACTGTATCGCAAGAGACCCAGTACTTC. Translation: CASSPSTVSQETQYF. The full variable domain, rest sourced from reference TRBV18 and TRBJ2-5, is NAGVMQNPRHLVRRRGQEARLRCSPMKGHSHVYWYRQLPEEGLKFMVYLQKENIIDESGMPKERFSAEFPKEGPSILRIQQVVRGDSAAYFCASSPSTVSQETQYFGPGTRLLVL.

The rearrangement joins TRBV5-1 to TRBJ2-3; the D gene is possibly TRBD2 (6 bases). Trimming removed 4 bases from V and 1 base from J, with 13 bases in between. This CDR3 is 15 amino acids long. The V gene's germline CDR1 is SGHRS and CDR2 YFSETQ. The CDR3 reads CASSSRDLRTDTQYF. For the CDR3, the DNA is TGCGCCAGCAGCAGCCGGGACTTACGCACAGATACGCAGTATTTT.

Here the CDR3 DNA reads TGCAGTGCTAGTGTTTGGACTAGCGGGACCACAGATACGCAGTATTTT. As protein: CSASVWTSGTTDTQYF. The rearrangement joins TRBV20-1 to TRBJ2-3; 12 bases agree with TRBD2. The germline V gene has CDR1 DFQATT and CDR2 SNEGSKA (reference sequence). The V and J ends lost 3 bases and 2 bases, in that order; junction bases with no gene match: 6. There are 16 residues in the CDR3.

The chain is built from TRBV15 and TRBJ2-3; D uncertain. V gave up 7 bases and J gave up 0 bases, with 11 bases separating them. The CDR3 has 14 amino acids. Germline-derived CDR1 and CDR2 are LNHNV and YYDKDF (reference sequence). The CDR3 is CATKSGVSTDTQYF. The CDR3 nucleotides are TGTGCCACCAAATCTGGAGTGAGCACAGATACGCAGTATTTT. The full variable domain, with the rest looked up from reference TRBV15 and TRBJ2-3, is DAMVIQNPRYQVTQFGKPVTLSCSQTLNHNVMYWYQQKSSQAPKLLFHYYDKDFNNEADTPDNFQSRRPNTSFCFLDIRSPGLGDTAMYLCATKSGVSTDTQYFGPGTRLTVL.

This rearrangement joins TRBV5-4 to TRBJ2-7; 7 nucleotides align to TRBD2. V shed 1 base and J 7 bases; nucleotides not matched to a gene: 5. This CDR3 is built from 13 residues. Looked up from germline, CDR1 is SGHNT and CDR2 is YYREEE (reference sequence). The CDR3 spells CASSLNGGGEQYF. CDR3 DNA: TGTGCCAGCAGCTTGAATGGGGGAGGGGAGCAGTACTTC. Using reference TRBV5-4 and TRBJ2-7 for the parts outside the CDR3, the full variable domain is ETGVTQSPTHLIKTRGQQVTLRCSSQSGHNTVSWYQQALGQGPQFIFQYYREEENGRGNFPPRFSGLQFPNYSSELNVNALELDDSALYLCASSLNGGGEQYFGPGTRLTVT.

This clone has more than one count but fewer than ten. The J gene is TRBJ2-7, the V gene TRBV10-3; 7 nucleotides align to TRBD2. The CDR3 covers 14 residues. Germline values: CDR1 ENHRY, CDR2 SYGVKD. V was pared by 6 bases and J by 6 bases, with 11 bases of the junction left unmatched. CDR3 loop: CAISKLAFGPEQYF. The CDR3 nucleotides are TGTGCCATCAGCAAACTAGCGTTCGGGCCCGAGCAGTACTTC.

The CDR3 loop reads CASSFSRGLAGGWDEQFF. CDR3 nucleotide sequence: TGTGCCAGCAGTTTCTCCCGGGGACTAGCGGGAGGCTGGGATGAGCAGTTCTTC. The rearrangement uses TRBV27 and TRBJ2-1, with TRBD2 matching over 15 bases. This CDR3 is built from 18 residues. Losses at the gene ends were 3 bases for V and 8 bases for J; bases not matched to a gene: 11. Germline lookup yields CDR1 MNHEY and CDR2 SMNVEV (reference sequence).

The V gene is TRBV28, the J gene TRBJ1-3; 8 nucleotides align to TRBD1. V lost 6 bases and J lost 8; bases outside the gene matches: 12. This CDR3 has 15 residues. CDR1 MDHEN and CDR2 SYDVKM come from the germline V gene. CDR3 coding DNA: TGTGCCAGCAGCCCTACGACAGGGGTTGGGTACACCATATATTTT. Amino acid sequence: CASSPTTGVGYTIYF.

The chain carries TRBV3-1 (or the pseudogene TRBV3-2) and TRBJ1-2; a weak D match, TRBD1 (6 bases). The CDR3 covers 14 residues. Germline V gene data show CDR1 as LGHDT and CDR2 as YNNKEL (reference sequence). V shed 1 base and J shed 3 bases, with 9 bases lying between them. CDR3 in DNA: TGTGCCAGCAGCCAAGTGGCAGGGGACTATGGCTACACCTTC. Translation: CASSQVAGDYGYTF.

The chain couples TRBV21-1 to TRBJ1-2. TRBV21-1 is a listed pseudogene. The CDR3 consists of 15 residues. CDR3 amino acids: CASSNTPSLGAGYTF. The CDR3 DNA follows: TGTGCCAGCAGCAATACCCCGTCCCTAGGCGCGGGCTACACCTTC.

The CDR3 is CASSELRGGNTEAFF. The CDR3 nucleotides read TGTGCCAGCAGTGAACTCCGAGGGGGGAACACTGAAGCTTTCTTT. V is TRBV2 and J is TRBJ1-1, with D possibly being TRBD1 (6 bases). CDR1 is SNHLY, CDR2 FYNNEI, per germline. V was trimmed by 2 bases and J by 1 base, leaving 11 bases between them. The length of the CDR3 is 15 residues.

J is TRBJ1-1 and V is TRBV5-1; maybe TRBD1 (5 bases). The V and J ends lost 4 bases and 6 bases respectively, with 16 bases between them. Germline V gene lookup returns CDR1 SGHRS and CDR2 YFSETQ. There are 14 residues in the CDR3. DNA for the CDR3: TGCGCCAGCAGCCCATACCCCAGGGATTCTGAAGCTTTCTTT. Translated: CASSPYPRDSEAFF.

The chain carries TRBV30 and TRBJ1-2; TRBD1 might be the D (5 bases). Trimming took off 5 bases at V and 2 bases at J, with 6 bases between the two ends. This CDR3 region has 11 residues. CDR1 is GTSNPN and CDR2 is SVGIG in the germline V gene (reference sequence). Written as DNA, the CDR3 is TGTGCCTGGGACAGCAACTATGGCTACACCTTC. It translates to CAWDSNYGYTF.

V and J are TRBV5-6 and TRBJ1-1; 10 bases fit TRBD1. The CDR3 covers 15 residues. V trimming: 4 bases; J trimming: 2 bases; junction bases outside the gene matches: 5. Germline V CDR1 and CDR2: SGHDT, YYEEEE. The CDR3 DNA is TGTGCCAGCAGCGGGGACAGGGGATATAACACTGAAGCTTTCTTT. Protein sequence: CASSGDRGYNTEAFF.

The V gene is TRBV7-9, the J gene TRBJ1-1, with unresolved D. The CDR3 length is 13 residues. Trimming left V 5 bases short and J 8 bases short, with 15 bases between. Germline CDR1 is SEHNR and CDR2 is FQNEAQ (reference sequence). For the CDR3, the DNA is TGTGCCAGCAGCCGGGGAAAGGGTGTCGAAGCTTTCTTT. Its protein product is CASSRGKGVEAFF.

V usage is TRBV5-4 and J usage is TRBJ1-1; maybe TRBD1 (5 bases). From germline, CDR1 is SGHNT and CDR2 YYREEE (reference sequence). V was pared by 4 bases and J by 2 bases, with 12 bases between. This CDR3 is built from 14 residues. The CDR3 region is CASSERTSNTEAFF. Written as DNA, the CDR3 is TGTGCCAGCAGCGAACGGACAAGCAACACTGAAGCTTTCTTT.

The CDR3 nucleotides are TGTGCCAGCAACATCGGACAGTCGTCTGGCTACACCTTC. As protein: CASNIGQSSGYTF. The rearrangement links TRBV6-5 to TRBJ1-2; a weak D match, TRBD1 (6 bases). Looked up from germline, CDR1 is MNHEY and CDR2 is SVGAGI. The CDR3 extends over 13 amino acids. With 7 bases removed from V and 7 bases from J, the gap between germline ends came to 16 bases.